A selection of T cell receptor beta chains follows, all from one sample in a study of shared clonotypes between healthy human individuals. This table comes from immunoSEQ multiplex PCR, and its TCRdb copy is limited to in-frame clones, with some not included. The table has 2 million to 2.5 million clones, 93% seen once. The sequenced material came from naive CD4+ T cells from PBMCs. The receptors were gathered from a man younger than 35 in good health. Some clones in this sample may be carry-over from other donors' samples. Both conserved end residues are part of each CDR3. A D gene is named only where the DNA matches it firmly. A clone size is listed for some rows: how often the clone was seen (once, few, many), or a class if it is expanded.

>TRBD1|TRBJ1-2|TRBV5-1|-
TGCGCCAGCAGCGTCGGACAGGGCCAGCCTAACTATGGCTACACCTTC
CASSVGQGQPNYGYTF
>TRBD2|TRBJ2-2|TRBV9|-
TGTGCCAGCAGCGTAGCGCCCCCGGGAGGGAACACCGGGGAGCTGTTTTTT
CASSVAPPGGNTGELFF
>-|TRBJ1-2|TRBV29-1|-
TGCAGCGTTGAACCGACGACACACTATGGCTACACCTTC
CSVEPTTHYGYTF
>TRBD1|TRBJ1-3|TRBV5-1|-
TGCGCCAGCAGCTTGGATTCAGGGGGCATTACTCCCATATATTTT
CASSLDSGGITPIYF
>TRBD1|TRBJ2-7|TRBV18|-
TGTGCCAGCTCACCACGGGACAGGCCCTACGAGCAGTACTTC
CASSPRDRPYEQYF
>TRBD1|TRBJ2-7|TRBV6-5|-
TGTGCCAGCAGTTATCAGGGACAGGTGAAGGCCTACGAGCAGTACTTC
CASSYQGQVKAYEQYF
>-|TRBJ2-2|TRBV5-8|-
TGTGCCAGCACCGGAGGGGGGTTGCGCACCGGGGAGCTGTTTTTT
CASTGGGLRTGELFF
>-|TRBJ2-6|TRBV1|-
TGCACCAGCAGCGAAGCCGTAGCTAACTCAAAAAGCCCTGGGGCCAACGTCCTGACTTTC
CTSSEAVANSKSPGANVLTF
>-|TRBJ2-2|TRBV5-4|-
TGTGCCAGCAGCTTACAGAACACCGGGGAGCTGTTTTTT
CASSLQNTGELFF
>TRBD2|TRBJ2-3|TRBV9|-
TGTGCCAGCAGCGCTCAAGCGGGAGCAAGGACAGATACGCAGTATTTT
CASSAQAGARTDTQYF
>-|TRBJ2-1|TRBV19|-
TGTGCCAGTAGTATCGGAGGCCAGGGGTTCCGCAATGAGCAGTTCTTC
CASSIGGQGFRNEQFF
>-|TRBJ1-1|TRBV10-3|-
TGTGCCATCAGCGGGAACACTGAAGCTTTCTTT
CAISGNTEAFF
>TRBD2|TRBJ2-7|TRBV7-8|-
TGTGCCAGCAGCTTAGGCGGGGGAAGCTCCTACGAGCAGTACTTC
CASSLGGGSSYEQYF
>TRBD2|TRBJ2-1|TRBV27|-
TGTGCCAGCAGCCGCCTCCCCTTTTTTGTAGCGGGAGCAGGCAATGAGCAGTTCTTC
CASSRLPFFVAGAGNEQFF
>TRBD2|TRBJ2-1|TRBV28|-
TGTGCCAGCAGCAAGTTAGCGGGAGGGGTCTCCTACAATGAGCAGTTCTTC
CASSKLAGGVSYNEQFF
>TRBD1|TRBJ1-1|TRBV19|-
TGTGCCAGTAGTAGGGGGCGACAGGGGGACACTGAAGCTTTCTTT
CASSRGRQGDTEAFF
>-|TRBJ1-1|TRBV7-3|-
TGTGCCAGCAGCTTACTGTCAGGGGCTGAAGCTTTCTTT
CASSLLSGAEAFF
>-|TRBJ2-1|TRBV9|-
TGTGCCAGCAGCGTAGAGATGGGGTCCTGGCAGTTCTTC
CASSVEMGSWQFF
>-|TRBJ1-4|TRBV25-1|-
TGTGCCAGCAGTGAATTCGGGGGGGAGACTAATGAAAAACTGTTTTTT
CASSEFGGETNEKLFF
>-|TRBJ2-3|TRBV9|-
TGTGCCAGCAGCCCCGCAGGGACAGATACGCAGTATTTT
CASSPAGTDTQYF
>TRBD1|TRBJ1-1|TRBV28|-
TGTGCCAGCAGTCCGCGGACAGGGGTGAACACTGAAGCTTTCTTT
CASSPRTGVNTEAFF
>-|TRBJ2-5|TRBV18|-
TGTGCCAGCTCACGTACAGCCAACAGCCAAGAGACCCAGTACTTC
CASSRTANSQETQYF
>TRBD2|TRBJ2-5|TRBV7-9|-
TGTGCCAGCAGCCCTACTAGCGGGAGCGTCAAGTTAGGGGACTTC
CASSPTSGSVKLGDF
>TRBD2|TRBJ2-3|TRBV9|once
TGTGCCAGCGGGGGAAGGGAGGGGACGCAGTATTTT
CASGGREGTQYF
>-|TRBJ2-3|TRBV4-3|-
TGCGCCAGCAGCCAAGACGCGAGCACAGATACGCAGTATTTT
CASSQDASTDTQYF
>TRBD1|TRBJ2-7|TRBV7-8|-
TGTGCCAGCAGCTCAAACCGGGACAGGTCCTACGAGCAGTACTTC
CASSSNRDRSYEQYF
>TRBD2|TRBJ2-7|TRBV28|-
TGTGCCAGCGGACCCGGGGGAGCGGGGGTTGGCGAGCAGTACTTC
CASGPGGAGVGEQYF
>-|TRBJ1-4|TRBV7-6|-
TGTGCCAGCAGCTTAGGCAGGGGAGGAGATGAAAAACTGTTTTTT
CASSLGRGGDEKLFF
>-|TRBJ1-3|TRBV30|-
TGTGCCTGGAGTGTTTTCTCGAACACCATATATTTT
CAWSVFSNTIYF